These 11 T cell receptor beta chains originate from one sample sequenced in a study of metastatic and nonmetastatic thyroid tumors. Until they underwent thyroid surgery, no patient had received any treatment. With MiXCR, TCRdb called clones anew from the PCR reads. The sample has some 20,000 clones; 24% are singletons. The specimen sequenced was tumor tissue. These receptors were taken from a female donor with papillary thyroid cancer or a benign thyroid nodule (not recorded which). Some clones in this sample may be carry-over from other donors' samples.

This clone is labeled as medium-sized. The gene calls are TRBV6-1 and TRBJ1-2; tentative D call: TRBD1 (6 bases). The CDR3 runs to 14 residues. Trimming removed 6 bases at V and 0 bases at J, with 11 bases between. Per the germline V gene, CDR1 is MNHNS and CDR2 is SASEGT. In DNA, the CDR3 is TGTGCCAGCAGACGGGACACTCCTAACTATGGCTACACCTTC. Translation gives CASRRDTPNYGYTF.

As to this clone: The junction departs from germline at one end; a sequencing error may be responsible. This chain links TRBV6-1 with TRBJ2-5; no firm D call. This CDR3 spans 13 amino acids. Germline assignment: CDR1 MNHNS and CDR2 SASEGT. The chain's CDR3 is CAVLNKYQETQYF. The DNA of the CDR3 is TGTGCCGTCTTAAACAAGTACCAAGAGACCCAATACTTC.

The chain recombines TRBV5-8 with TRBJ2-7; 8 nucleotides line up with TRBD1. The V segment lost 6 bases and the J segment 0 bases; nucleotides outside the gene matches: 8. Germline CDR1 SGHTS, CDR2 YDEGEE. This CDR3 is built from 15 residues. The CDR3 spells CASNPTGTGSYEQYF. CDR3 DNA sequence: TGTGCCAGCAACCCCACCGGGACAGGCTCCTACGAGCAGTACTTC.

J is TRBJ2-5 and V is TRBV13, with D maybe TRBD1 (6 bases). The V gene lost 0 bases and the J gene lost 0 bases, with 8 bases spanning the gap. Germline loops: CDR1 PRHDT, CDR2 FYEKMQ (reference sequence). The CDR3 is 15 amino acids. This CDR3 reads CASSLGQGYQETQYF. CDR3 DNA sequence: TGTGCCAGCAGCTTAGGGCAGGGGTACCAAGAGACCCAGTACTTC.

The sample holds a few counts of this clone. A read error may account for a junction end that differs from germline. The rearrangement uses TRBV27 and TRBJ2-3; 7 nucleotides align to TRBD2. Germline V gives CDR1 MNHEY, CDR2 SMNVEV (reference sequence). The CDR3 has 17 amino acids. CDR3 region: CASSWGRERPLTDTQYF. The CDR3 bases are TGTGCCAGCAGTTGGGGGAGGGAGCGGCCCTTAACAGATACGCAGTACTTT.

This clone was seen repeatedly, ten times or more. This chain connects TRBV7-2 to TRBJ2-2; D call uncertain. The germline gives CDR1 SGHTA, CDR2 FQGNSA. The CDR3 totals 14 residues. The germline V and J ends were trimmed by 1 base and 6 bases, with 9 bases remaining between them. The CDR3 region has the DNA TGTGCCAGCAGCTTAGGGCTAGGGTCCGGGGAGCTGTTTTTT. Translation: CASSLGLGSGELFF.

This clone qualifies as medium-sized. The chain combines TRBV24-1 with TRBJ2-1, with D hard to call. Per the germline V gene, CDR1 is KGHDR and CDR2 is SFDVKD. This CDR3 has 13 amino acids. V was trimmed by 7 bases and J by 0 bases, leaving 6 bases between them. CDR3 region: CATSRSSYNEQFF. In DNA, the CDR3 is TGTGCCACCAGCAGGAGCTCCTACAATGAGCAGTTCTTC.

In its sample, this clone was seen many times. The chain links TRBV6-1 to TRBJ1-4; D is ambiguous. This CDR3 region has 12 residues. Trimming removed 6 bases at V and 2 bases at J, with 4 bases between. The germline CDR1 and CDR2 sequences are MNHNS and SASEGT. The CDR3 coding sequence is TGTGCCAGCAGCGATACTAATGAAAAACTGTTTTTT. It yields the protein CASSDTNEKLFF.

The gene calls are TRBV7-6 and TRBJ2-2, with 7 bases identical to TRBD2. Germline CDR1 SGHVS, CDR2 FNYEAQ. The junction had 9 bases not matched to a gene; V was cut back by 1 base and J by 1 base. The CDR3 totals 18 residues. The CDR3 spells CASSLGDEGGMNTGELFF. The CDR3 DNA reads as TGTGCCAGCAGCTTAGGGGATGAGGGAGGGATGAACACCGGGGAGCTGTTTTTT.

This chain joins TRBV2 and TRBJ1-2, with unresolved D. V lost 6 bases and J 7 bases, leaving 12 bases between the germline ends. The CDR3 length is 12 residues. Germline CDR1 is SNHLY and CDR2 is FYNNEI. CDR3 loop: CASRRAYTGYTF. CDR3 DNA: TGTGCCAGCAGGAGAGCCTATACTGGCTACACCTTC.

This clone was seen more than once but under ten times. The J gene is TRBJ2-5, the V gene TRBV12-3 or TRBV12-4; D perhaps matches TRBD1 (5 bases). The CDR3 is 16 residues long. Trimming took off 5 bases at V and 0 bases at J, with 16 bases between the two ends. The CDR3 DNA follows: TGTGCCAGCAGTCCCCCCAGGGTAGCTTACCAAGAGACCCAGTACTTC. The encoded protein is CASSPPRVAYQETQYF.